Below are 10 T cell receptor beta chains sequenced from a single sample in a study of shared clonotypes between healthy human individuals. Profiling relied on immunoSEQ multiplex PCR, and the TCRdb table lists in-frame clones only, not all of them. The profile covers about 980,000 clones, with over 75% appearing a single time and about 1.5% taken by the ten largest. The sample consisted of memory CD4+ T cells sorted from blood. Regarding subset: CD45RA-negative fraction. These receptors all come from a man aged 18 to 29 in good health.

CDR3 amino acids: CASARDSLSNQPQHF. The CDR3 DNA is TGTGCCAGCGCCCGGGACAGCCTAAGCAATCAGCCCCAGCATTTT. The genes are TRBV19 and TRBJ1-5; 7 nucleotides align to TRBD1. The CDR3 is 15 residues long. The V gene's germline CDR1 is LNHDA and CDR2 SQIVND (reference sequence). V was clipped by 9 bases and J by 1 base; unmatched bases: 9.

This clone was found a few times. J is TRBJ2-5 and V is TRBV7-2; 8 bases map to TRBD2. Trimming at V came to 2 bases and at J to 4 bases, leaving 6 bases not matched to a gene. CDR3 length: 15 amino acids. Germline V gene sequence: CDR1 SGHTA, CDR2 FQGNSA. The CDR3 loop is CASSLQSGSGETQYF. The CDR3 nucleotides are TGTGCCAGCAGCTTACAAAGCGGGAGTGGAGAGACCCAGTACTTC.

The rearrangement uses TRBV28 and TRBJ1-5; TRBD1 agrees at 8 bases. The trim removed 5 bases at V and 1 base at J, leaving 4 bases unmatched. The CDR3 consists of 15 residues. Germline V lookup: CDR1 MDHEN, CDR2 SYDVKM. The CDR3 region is CASSRTGRSNQPQHF. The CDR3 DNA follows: TGTGCCAGCAGTAGGACAGGGAGGAGCAATCAGCCCCAGCATTTT. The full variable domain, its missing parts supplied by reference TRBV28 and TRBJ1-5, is DVKVTQSSRYLVKRTGEKVFLECVQDMDHENMFWYRQDPGLGLRLIYFSYDVKMKEKGDIPEGYSVSREKKERFSLILESASTNQTSMYLCASSRTGRSNQPQHFGDGTRLSIL.

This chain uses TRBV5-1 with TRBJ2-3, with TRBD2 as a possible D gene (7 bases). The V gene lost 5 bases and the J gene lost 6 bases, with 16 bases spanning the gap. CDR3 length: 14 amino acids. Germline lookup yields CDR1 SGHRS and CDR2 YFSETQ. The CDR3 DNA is TGCGCCAGCAGAGACCCGGGGGGCCGGGATACGCAGTATTTT. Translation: CASRDPGGRDTQYF. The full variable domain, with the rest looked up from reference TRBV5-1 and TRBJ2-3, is KAGVTQTPRYLIKTRGQQVTLSCSPISGHRSVSWYQQTPGQGLQFLFEYFSETQRNKGNFPGRFSGRQFSNSRSEMNVSTLELGDSALYLCASRDPGGRDTQYFGPGTRLTVL.

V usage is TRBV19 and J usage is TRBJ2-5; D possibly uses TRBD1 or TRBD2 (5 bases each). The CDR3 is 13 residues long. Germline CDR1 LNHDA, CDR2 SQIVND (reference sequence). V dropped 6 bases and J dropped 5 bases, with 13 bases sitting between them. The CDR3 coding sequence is TGTGCCAGTAGCGTCGCTGAGGGGGAGACCCAGTACTTC. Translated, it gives CASSVAEGETQYF.

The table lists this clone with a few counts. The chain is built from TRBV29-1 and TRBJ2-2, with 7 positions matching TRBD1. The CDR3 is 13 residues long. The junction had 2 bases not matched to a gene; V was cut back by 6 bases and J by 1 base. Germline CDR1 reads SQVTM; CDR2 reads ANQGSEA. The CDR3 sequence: CSVGQENTGELFF. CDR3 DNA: TGCAGCGTCGGACAGGAGAACACCGGGGAGCTGTTTTTT.

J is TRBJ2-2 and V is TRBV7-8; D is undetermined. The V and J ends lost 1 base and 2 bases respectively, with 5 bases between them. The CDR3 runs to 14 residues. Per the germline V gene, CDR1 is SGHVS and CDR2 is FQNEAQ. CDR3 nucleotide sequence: TGTGCCAGCAGCTTAGGCCACAACACCGGGGAGCTGTTTTTT. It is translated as CASSLGHNTGELFF.

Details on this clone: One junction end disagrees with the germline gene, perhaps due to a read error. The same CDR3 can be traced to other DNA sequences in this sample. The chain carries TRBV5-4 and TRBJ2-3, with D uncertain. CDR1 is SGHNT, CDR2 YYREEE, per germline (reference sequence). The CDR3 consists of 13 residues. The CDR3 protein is CASSLESTDTQYF. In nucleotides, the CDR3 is TGTGCCAGCAGCCTCGAGAGCACGGATACGCAGTATTTT.

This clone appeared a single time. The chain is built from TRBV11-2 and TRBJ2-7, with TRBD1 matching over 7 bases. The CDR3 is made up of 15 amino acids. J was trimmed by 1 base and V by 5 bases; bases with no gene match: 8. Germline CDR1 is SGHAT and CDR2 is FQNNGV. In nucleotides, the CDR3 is TGTGCCAGCAGCCGCGACAGGGTAAGGTCCTACGAGCAGTACTTC. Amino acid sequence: CASSRDRVRSYEQYF.

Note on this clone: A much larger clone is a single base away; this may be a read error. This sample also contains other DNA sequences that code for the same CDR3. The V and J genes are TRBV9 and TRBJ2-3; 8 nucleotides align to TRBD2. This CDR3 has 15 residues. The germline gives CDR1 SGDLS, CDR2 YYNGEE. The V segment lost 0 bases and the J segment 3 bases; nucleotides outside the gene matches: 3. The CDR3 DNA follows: TGTGCCAGCAGCGTAGGACTAGCGAGGACAGATACGCAGTATTTT. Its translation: CASSVGLARTDTQYF. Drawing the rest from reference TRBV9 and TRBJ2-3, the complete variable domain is DSGVTQTPKHLITATGQRVTLRCSPRSGDLSVYWYQQSLDQGLQFLIQYYNGEERAKGNILERFSAQQFPDLHSELNLSSLELGDSALYFCASSVGLARTDTQYFGPGTRLTVL.